This T cell receptor (beta chain) originates from a study of response to subunit inactivated influenza vaccine. TCRdb passed the RT-PCR reads through MiXCR, listing each CDR3 protein once. The data contain 430,000 or so distinct CDR3 sequences, roughly 9.7% of them singletons. Whole-study results and caveats: That few new T cells are recruited by each seasonal influenza vaccination was the authors' suggestion.

The CDR3 is 16 amino acids. Germline CDR1 and CDR2: LGHDT and YNNKEL (reference sequence). Trimming stripped 3 bases from V and 3 bases from J, with 14 bases between. As to this clonotype: The antigen remains undetermined.

This receptor was identified in a man aged 50-60 years who received an inactivated influenza vaccine. V usage is TRBV3-1 and J usage is TRBJ1-4, with D perhaps TRBD1 (5 bases). Sample: PBMCs from blood, taken 45 days after vaccination. The DNA of the CDR3 is TGTGCCAGCAGCCAGGTGGCAGGGAGATCTAATGAAAAACTGTTTTTT. The encoded protein is CASSQVAGRSNEKLFF.